This T cell receptor beta chain was observed in a study of blood T cells in healthy people across ages. A second roughly 7 to 12 cycle PCR used barcoded and J-beta primers. The template-switch adaptor was a 5' adaptor with 12 random nucleotides. It tagged each cDNA molecule. In TCRdb, the 5' RACE reads were re-called with MiXCR into one record per CDR3 protein. The top ten hold around 20% of the sample, which has 600,000 to 850,000 distinct CDR3 sequences, 40% to 45% seen once. Germline-derived CDR1 and CDR2 are MNHEY and SVGEGT. This CDR3 comprises 14 residues. Trimming removed 2 bases at V and 1 base at J, with 9 bases between. This clonotype occurred a few times. Its antigen remains unknown. Points from the study as a whole: Whereas aged donors had fewer naive CD4+ cells, long-lived donors had more of them and higher diversity. Diversity was estimated from one million T cells, and these estimates were considered underestimates.

V and J are TRBV6-2 or TRBV6-3 and TRBJ2-7; D call uncertain. The receptor was isolated from a woman aged 55-70 years in good health. Material for sequencing was blood. The chain's CDR3 is CASSYGQVSYEQYF. The CDR3 bases are TGTGCCAGCAGTTACGGTCAGGTGTCCTACGAGCAGTACTTC.